The sequence of this T cell receptor beta chain was determined in a study of identical twins. A note on this clonotype: What it binds is unknown.

The J segment lost 5 bases and the V segment lost 0 bases, leaving 5 bases of the junction unmatched. There are 14 residues in the CDR3. Germline V CDR1 and CDR2: DFQATT, SNEGSKA (reference sequence). A template switching step contributed a universal primer site, while unique molecular identifiers were present in the cDNA. TCRdb passed the 5' RACE reads through MiXCR, listing each CDR3 protein once. Here the sample spans under 300,000 distinct CDR3 sequences, over 12% being singletons. Overall study findings and caveats: Models, which agreed with sharing between unrelated individuals, nonetheless underestimated the out-of-frame TCR alpha sharing seen in monozygotic twins. Out-of-frame beta sequences exhibited a weaker degree of excess twin sharing.

This clonotype was sampled from a woman between 18 and 29 years old in good health. The sequenced sample consisted of memory (CD45RO+) T cells sorted from blood. The chain uses TRBV20-1 and TRBJ2-7; 9 bases are a match to TRBD1. The CDR3 loop reads CSAREGTGRNEQYF. CDR3 coding DNA: TGCAGTGCTAGAGAGGGGACAGGGCGTAACGAGCAGTACTTC.